These 15 T cell receptor beta chains were all obtained from the same sample, sequenced in a study of blood T cell repertoires in COVID-19. Measured with immunoSEQ multiplex PCR; TCRdb has only the in-frame clones, and not every one. The repertoire holds fewer than 80,000 clones, around 80% seen once, with about an eighth in the top ten. The sequenced sample was peripheral blood. Source of these receptors: a man aged 50 to 60 with COVID-19, enrolled during active disease.

V usage is TRBV5-1 and J usage is TRBJ2-7, with D possibly TRBD2 on 6 matching bases. Trimming pared 2 bases from V and 0 bases from J, leaving 18 bases between. The CDR3 loop spans 17 amino acids. Germline-derived CDR1 and CDR2 are SGHRS and YFSETQ. CDR3 loop: CASSFLARAGSSYEQYF. For the CDR3, the DNA is TGCGCCAGCAGCTTTTTAGCACGGGCCGGGAGCTCCTACGAGCAGTACTTC.

This chain links TRBV10-3 with TRBJ2-3; D is possibly TRBD2 (7 bases). Germline V gene lookup returns CDR1 ENHRY and CDR2 SYGVKD. This CDR3 comprises 16 residues. Between the trimmed V and J ends, which lost 1 base and 2 bases, there was a span of 13 bases. CDR3 residues: CAISELGGGSTDTQYF. The CDR3 DNA sequence: TGTGCCATCAGTGAGTTGGGCGGGGGCTCCACAGATACGCAGTATTTT.

Only a few counts were recorded for this clone. The chain carries TRBV18 and TRBJ1-2; possible D gene TRBD1, 5 bases. Germline V gene sequence: CDR1 KGHSH, CDR2 LQKENI. Trimming removed 3 bases from V and 4 bases from J, with 9 bases in between. This CDR3 is 13 amino acids long. DNA of the CDR3: TGTGCCAGCTCACCTACGACAGCCTATGGCTACACCTTC. This translates into CASSPTTAYGYTF.

J is TRBJ2-7 and V is TRBV19; TRBD1 matches 8 bases. This CDR3 has 16 residues. The junction had 11 bases not matched to a gene; V was cut back by 3 bases and J by 4 bases. Germline V gene lookup returns CDR1 LNHDA and CDR2 SQIVND (reference sequence). The CDR3 reads CASSMYWDRNSYEQYF. CDR3 sequence (DNA): TGTGCCAGTAGTATGTACTGGGACAGGAACTCTTACGAGCAGTACTTC. The whole variable domain, filled in from reference TRBV19 and TRBJ2-7, reads DGGITQSPKYLFRKEGQNVTLSCEQNLNHDAMYWYRQDPGQGLRLIYYSQIVNDFQKGDIAEGYSVSREKKESFPLTVTSAQKNPTAFYLCASSMYWDRNSYEQYFGPGTRLTVT.

The V and J genes are TRBV27 and TRBJ2-7; TRBD1 matches at 7 bases. The CDR3 length is 12 residues. Germline loops: CDR1 MNHEY, CDR2 SMNVEV (reference sequence). V was pared by 6 bases and J by 5 bases, with 4 bases of the junction left unmatched. CDR3 nucleotides: TGTGCCAGCAGGGCGACAGGGAACGAGCAGTACTTC. It translates to CASRATGNEQYF.

The CDR3 here is CASSESRGLAGGGDTQYF. CDR3 nucleotides: TGCGCCAGCAGTGAGTCGAGGGGACTAGCGGGGGGAGGAGATACGCAGTATTTT. This sequence joins TRBV10-1 and TRBJ2-3; 15 nucleotides match TRBD2. The trim removed 0 bases at V and 5 bases at J, leaving 6 bases unmatched. Germline V gene sequence: CDR1 WNHNN, CDR2 SYGVQD (reference sequence). CDR3 length equals 18 residues.

The V call is TRBV30, the J call TRBJ2-1, with TRBD2 matching over 8 bases. Germline lookup yields CDR1 GTSNPN and CDR2 SVGIG (reference sequence). This CDR3 has 11 residues. The V and J ends lost 7 bases and 7 bases, in that order; junction bases with no gene match: 3. CDR3 nucleotide sequence: TGTGCCTCCCCGGGGGGGAATGAGCAGTTCTTC. It yields the protein CASPGGNEQFF.

The rearrangement joins TRBV12-3 or TRBV12-4 to TRBJ2-7, with D possibly matching TRBD1 (6 bases). The V and J ends lost 3 bases and 4 bases respectively, with 7 bases between them. The CDR3 spans 12 residues. CDR3 nucleotides: TGTGCCAGCAGTTTCACAGGGTACGAGCAGTACTTC. This sequence encodes CASSFTGYEQYF.

V usage is TRBV11-2 and J usage is TRBJ2-7; TRBD1 matches 7 bases. Unmatched junction bases numbered 15, after V lost 4 bases and J lost 6 bases. CDR3 length: 16 residues. CDR1 and CDR2 (germline): SGHAT, FQNNGV. The CDR3 reads CASSSAITRTGTEQYF. Here the CDR3 DNA reads TGTGCCAGCAGCTCCGCAATAACAAGGACAGGAACCGAGCAGTACTTC.

The genes are TRBV4-3 and TRBJ2-6; TRBD2 might be the D (5 bases). The CDR3 extends over 17 amino acids. The V end lost 0 bases, the J end lost 0 bases, and 9 bases lay between the germline ends. Germline values: CDR1 LGHNA, CDR2 YSLEER. CDR3 protein: CASSQDPGVSGANVLTF. The CDR3 region has the DNA TGCGCCAGCAGCCAAGATCCCGGGGTCTCTGGGGCCAACGTCCTGACTTTC.

The rearrangement links TRBV12-3 or TRBV12-4 to TRBJ1-5, with a possible D match to TRBD1 (6 bases). CDR3 length: 13 amino acids. V gave up 5 bases and J gave up 5 bases, with 10 bases separating them. The CDR3: CASSEDSYQPQHF. The CDR3 region has the DNA TGTGCCAGCAGTGAGGACAGCTATCAGCCCCAGCATTTT.

The chain recombines TRBV12-3 or TRBV12-4 with TRBJ1-5, with unresolved D. Trimming pared 6 bases from V and 6 bases from J, leaving 12 bases between. The CDR3 has 13 amino acids. DNA of the CDR3: TGTGCCAGCAGGCTTGGGAGGACTCAGCCCCAGCATTTT. Protein product: CASRLGRTQPQHF.

The V gene is TRBV10-3, the J gene TRBJ2-2; maybe TRBD1 (6 bases). Germline V CDR1 and CDR2: ENHRY, SYGVKD. This CDR3 contains 14 residues. The V and J ends lost 6 bases and 3 bases respectively, with 11 bases between them. The CDR3, as DNA: TGTGCCATCAGACAGGGTGTCGACACCGGGGAGCTGTTTTTT. Translating gives CAIRQGVDTGELFF.

This clone was seen once. The V and J genes are TRBV7-2 and TRBJ1-4; tentative D call: TRBD1 (5 bases). Germline loops: CDR1 SGHTA, CDR2 FQGNSA. The CDR3 loop spans 15 amino acids. The V and J ends lost 5 bases and 4 bases respectively, with 14 bases between them. The CDR3 DNA follows: TGTGCCAGCAGCCAAACAGGATCACTTAATGAAAAACTGTTTTTT. Amino acid sequence: CASSQTGSLNEKLFF. Full variable domain (outside the CDR3, taken from reference TRBV7-2 and TRBJ1-4): GAGVSQSPSNKVTEKGKDVELRCDPISGHTALYWYRQSLGQGLEFLIYFQGNSAPDKSGLPSDRFSAERTGGSVSTLTIQRTQQEDSAVYLCASSQTGSLNEKLFFGSGTQLSVL.

This rearrangement joins TRBV5-4 to TRBJ2-6, with D maybe TRBD1 (6 bases). The CDR3 contains 16 residues. The V end lost 3 bases, the J end lost 3 bases, and 13 bases lay between the germline ends. Per the germline V gene, CDR1 is SGHNT and CDR2 is YYREEE (reference sequence). The DNA for the CDR3 is TGTGCCAGCAGCTCCGGACAGCCAAGTGGGGCCAACGTCCTGACTTTC. It codes for CASSSGQPSGANVLTF.